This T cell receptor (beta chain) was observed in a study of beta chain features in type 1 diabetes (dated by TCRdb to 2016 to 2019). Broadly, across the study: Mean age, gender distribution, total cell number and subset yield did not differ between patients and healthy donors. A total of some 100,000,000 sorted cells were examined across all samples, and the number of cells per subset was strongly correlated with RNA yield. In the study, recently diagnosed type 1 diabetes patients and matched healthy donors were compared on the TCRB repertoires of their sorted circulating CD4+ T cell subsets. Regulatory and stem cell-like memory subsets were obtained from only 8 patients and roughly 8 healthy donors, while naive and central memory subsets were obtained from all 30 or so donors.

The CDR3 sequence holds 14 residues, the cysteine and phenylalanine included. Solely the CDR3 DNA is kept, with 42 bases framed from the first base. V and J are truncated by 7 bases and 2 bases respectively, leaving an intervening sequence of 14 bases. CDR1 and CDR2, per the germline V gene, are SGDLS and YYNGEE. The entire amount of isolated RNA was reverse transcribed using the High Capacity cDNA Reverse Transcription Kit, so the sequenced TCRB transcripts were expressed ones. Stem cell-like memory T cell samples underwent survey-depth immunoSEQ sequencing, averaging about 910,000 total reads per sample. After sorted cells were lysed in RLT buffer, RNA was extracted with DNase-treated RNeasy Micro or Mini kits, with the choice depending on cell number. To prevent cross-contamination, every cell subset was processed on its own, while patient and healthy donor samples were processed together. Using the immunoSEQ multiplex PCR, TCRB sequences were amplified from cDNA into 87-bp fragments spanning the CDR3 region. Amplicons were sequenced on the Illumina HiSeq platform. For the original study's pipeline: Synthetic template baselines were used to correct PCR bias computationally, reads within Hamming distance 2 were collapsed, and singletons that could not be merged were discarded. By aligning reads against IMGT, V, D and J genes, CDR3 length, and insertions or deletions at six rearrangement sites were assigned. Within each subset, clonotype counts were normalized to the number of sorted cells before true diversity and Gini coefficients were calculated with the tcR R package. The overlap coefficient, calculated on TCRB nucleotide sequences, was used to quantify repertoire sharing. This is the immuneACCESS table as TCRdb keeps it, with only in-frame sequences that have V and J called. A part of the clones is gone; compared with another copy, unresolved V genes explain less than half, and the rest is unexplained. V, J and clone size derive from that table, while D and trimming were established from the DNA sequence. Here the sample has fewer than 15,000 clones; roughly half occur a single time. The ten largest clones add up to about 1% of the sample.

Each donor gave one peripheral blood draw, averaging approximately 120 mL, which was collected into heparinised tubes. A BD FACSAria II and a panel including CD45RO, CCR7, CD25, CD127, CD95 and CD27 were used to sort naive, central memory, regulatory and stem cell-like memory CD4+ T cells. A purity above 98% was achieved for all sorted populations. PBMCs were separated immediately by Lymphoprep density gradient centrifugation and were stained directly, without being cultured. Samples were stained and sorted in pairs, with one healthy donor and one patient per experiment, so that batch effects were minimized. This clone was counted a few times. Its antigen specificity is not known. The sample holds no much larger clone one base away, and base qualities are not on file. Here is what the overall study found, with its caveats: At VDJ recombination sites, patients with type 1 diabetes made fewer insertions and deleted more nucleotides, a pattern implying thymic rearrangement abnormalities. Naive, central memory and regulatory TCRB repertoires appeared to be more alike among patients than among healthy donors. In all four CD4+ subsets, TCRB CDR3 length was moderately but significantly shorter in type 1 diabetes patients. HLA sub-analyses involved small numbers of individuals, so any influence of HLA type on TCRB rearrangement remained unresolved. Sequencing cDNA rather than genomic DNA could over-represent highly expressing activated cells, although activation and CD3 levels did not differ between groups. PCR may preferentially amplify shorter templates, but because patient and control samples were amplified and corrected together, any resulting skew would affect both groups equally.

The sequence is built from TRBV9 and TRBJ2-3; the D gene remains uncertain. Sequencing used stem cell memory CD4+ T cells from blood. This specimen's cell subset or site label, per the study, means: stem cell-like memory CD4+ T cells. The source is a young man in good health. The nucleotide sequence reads TGTGCCAGCTGCTCAGCGTTCTACACAGATACGCAGTATTTT. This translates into CASCSAFYTDTQYF.